There are many counts of the clone carrying this T cell receptor beta chain. Its antigen is unidentified. TCRdb re-analysed the PCR reads in MiXCR, keeping a single row per CDR3 protein. The sample includes about 100,000 distinct CDR3 sequences, around a third of them seen just once. The CDR3 consists of 15 residues. Looked up from germline, CDR1 is LNHDA and CDR2 is SQIVND (reference sequence). J lost 2 bases, V lost 1 base, and 2 bases had no gene match. The naive CD8 libraries originated from between roughly 17,000 and 1,100,000 sorted cells and drew on 10%, 30% or 50% RNA. Naive CD8 T cells were sorted as CD8+CD4-CCR7+CD45RA+. The record originates from a study of molecular identifiers for immune sequencing clone quantification. The study, taken as a whole, reports: Spiked Jurkat TCR RNA originating from one cell could reportedly be identified amid one million naive cells.

The receptor was derived from a human donor in good health. Some libraries in this study had Jurkat cell RNA spiked in. The gene calls are TRBV19 and TRBJ1-5; 7 positions match TRBD1. Sample: naive CD8+ T cells from blood, with Jurkat cell RNA spiked in. The subset denotes: FACS-sorted CD8+CD4-CCR7+CD45RA+ naive T cells. CDR3 sequence reads: CASSIGDRGNQPQHF. The CDR3 DNA reads TGTGCCAGTAGTATAGGAGACAGGGGCAATCAGCCCCAGCATTTT.